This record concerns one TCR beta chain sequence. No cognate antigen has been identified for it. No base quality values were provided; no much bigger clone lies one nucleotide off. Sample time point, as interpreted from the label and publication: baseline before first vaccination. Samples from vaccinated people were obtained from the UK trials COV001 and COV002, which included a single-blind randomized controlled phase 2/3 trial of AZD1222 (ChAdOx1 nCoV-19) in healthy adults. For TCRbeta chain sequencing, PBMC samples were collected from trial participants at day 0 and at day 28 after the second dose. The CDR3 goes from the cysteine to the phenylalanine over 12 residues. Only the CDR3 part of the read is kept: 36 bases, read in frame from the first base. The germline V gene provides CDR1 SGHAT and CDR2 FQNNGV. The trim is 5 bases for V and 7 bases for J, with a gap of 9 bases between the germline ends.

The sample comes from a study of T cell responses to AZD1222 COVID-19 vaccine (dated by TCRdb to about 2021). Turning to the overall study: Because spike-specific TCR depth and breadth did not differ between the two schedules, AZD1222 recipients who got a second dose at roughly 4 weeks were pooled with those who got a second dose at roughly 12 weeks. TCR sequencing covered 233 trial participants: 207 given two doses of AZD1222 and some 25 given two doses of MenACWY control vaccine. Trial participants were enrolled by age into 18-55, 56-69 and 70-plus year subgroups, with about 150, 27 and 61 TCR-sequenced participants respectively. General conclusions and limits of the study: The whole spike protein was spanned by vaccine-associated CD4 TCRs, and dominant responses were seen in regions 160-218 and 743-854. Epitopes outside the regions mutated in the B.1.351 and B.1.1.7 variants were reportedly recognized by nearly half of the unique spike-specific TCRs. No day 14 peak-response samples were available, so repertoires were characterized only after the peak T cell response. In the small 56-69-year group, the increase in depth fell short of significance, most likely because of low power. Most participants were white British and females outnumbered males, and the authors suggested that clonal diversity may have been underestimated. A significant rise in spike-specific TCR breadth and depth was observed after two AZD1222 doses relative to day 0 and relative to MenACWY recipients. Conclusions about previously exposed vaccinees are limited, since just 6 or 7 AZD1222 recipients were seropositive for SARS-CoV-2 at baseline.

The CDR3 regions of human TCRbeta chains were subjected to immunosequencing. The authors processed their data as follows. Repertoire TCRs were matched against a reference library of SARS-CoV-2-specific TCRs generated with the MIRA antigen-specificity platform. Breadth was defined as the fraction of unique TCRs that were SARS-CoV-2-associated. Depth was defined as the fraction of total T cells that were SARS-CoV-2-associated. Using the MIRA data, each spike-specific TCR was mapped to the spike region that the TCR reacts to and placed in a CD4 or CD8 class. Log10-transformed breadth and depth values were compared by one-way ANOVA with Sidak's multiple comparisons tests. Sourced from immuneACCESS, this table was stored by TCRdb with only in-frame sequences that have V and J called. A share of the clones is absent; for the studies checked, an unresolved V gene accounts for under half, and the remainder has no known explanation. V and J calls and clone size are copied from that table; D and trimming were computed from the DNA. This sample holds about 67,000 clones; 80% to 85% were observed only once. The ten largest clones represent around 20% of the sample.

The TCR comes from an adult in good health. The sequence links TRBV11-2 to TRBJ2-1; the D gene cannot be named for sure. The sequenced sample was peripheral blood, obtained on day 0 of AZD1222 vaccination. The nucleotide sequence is TGTGCCAGCAGCCAGCTTAGGAATGAGCAGTTCTTC. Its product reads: CASSQLRNEQFF.